What follows are 30 T cell receptor beta chains derived from one specimen sequenced in a study of cytomegalovirus exposure and HLA in healthy donors. The PCR made use of 60 Vbeta and 13 Jbeta primers. Repertoires were generated with immunoSEQ multiplex PCR, while TCRdb's copy carries only in-frame clones and drops some. Of around 140,000 clones in the sample, approximately 82% were seen once. Sample: PBMCs. Receptors were obtained from a female donor in good health and CMV-seronegative.

The chain carries TRBV27 and TRBJ1-5, with D unclear. Germline lookup yields CDR1 MNHEY and CDR2 SMNVEV (reference sequence). V was clipped by 6 bases and J by 1 base, with 10 bases between them. This CDR3 has 14 residues. CDR3 DNA sequence: TGTGCCAGCAGCCCAGGAGGGAGCAATCAGCCCCAGCATTTT. Its translation is CASSPGGSNQPQHF.

The chain recombines TRBV18 with TRBJ1-5; TRBD1 is a possible D gene (6 bases). Deletions cut 2 bases from V and 4 bases from J, with 12 bases between. The CDR3 loop spans 15 amino acids. Per the germline V gene, CDR1 is KGHSH and CDR2 is LQKENI. This CDR3 is CASSPSAGQNQPQHF. The CDR3 DNA sequence: TGTGCCAGCTCACCAAGTGCAGGACAGAATCAGCCCCAGCATTTT.

This chain links TRBV7-3 with TRBJ1-1; D is possibly TRBD1 (5 bases). Germline V gives CDR1 SGHTA, CDR2 FQGTGA. V was clipped by 4 bases and J by 0 bases, with 18 bases between them. This CDR3 is built from 17 residues. CDR3 sequence (DNA): TGTGCCAGCAGCTCCCCAGGGCCTGGGGGGATGAACACTGAAGCTTTCTTT. The encoded protein is CASSSPGPGGMNTEAFF. Looking up the rest from reference TRBV7-3 and TRBJ1-1 gives the full variable domain: GAGVSQTPSNKVTEKGKYVELRCDPISGHTALYWYRQSLGQGPEFLIYFQGTGAADDSGLPNDRFFAVRPEGSVSTLKIQRTERGDSAVYLCASSSPGPGGMNTEAFFGQGTRLTVV.

V usage is TRBV27 and J usage is TRBJ2-7, with D possibly TRBD2 on 5 matching bases. The CDR3 is made up of 11 amino acids. The germline gives CDR1 MNHEY, CDR2 SMNVEV (reference sequence). V was cut by 5 bases and J by 6 bases, with 8 bases left in between. CDR3 coding DNA: TGTGCCAGCAGTGAGGGCCTCGAGCAGTACTTC. It yields the protein CASSEGLEQYF.

This clone was observed a single time. This chain connects TRBV4-2 to TRBJ1-2; D remains unclear. Germline V lookup: CDR1 LGHNA, CDR2 YNFKEQ. The CDR3 is 13 residues long. The ends were cut back, 2 bases at V and 6 bases at J, with 10 bases in the middle. CDR3 protein: CASSQSALHGYTF. The CDR3 DNA sequence: TGTGCCAGCAGCCAATCTGCCCTACATGGCTACACCTTC.

The rearrangement joins TRBV9 to TRBJ1-2, with TRBD1 as a possible D gene (5 bases). Germline assignment: CDR1 SGDLS and CDR2 YYNGEE. V shed 6 bases and J shed 4 bases, with 19 bases lying between them. The CDR3 loop spans 15 amino acids. The CDR3: CASTIDLGPGYGYTF. As DNA, the CDR3 is TGTGCCAGCACCATTGACCTGGGGCCCGGCTATGGCTACACCTTC.

This chain joins TRBV10-3 and TRBJ2-3; 7 bases map to TRBD1. Germline trimming cut 6 bases from V and 2 bases from J; bases unmatched to any gene: 14. The CDR3 sequence is 17 residues long. Germline CDR1 reads ENHRY; CDR2 reads SYGVKD. The CDR3 coding sequence is TGTGCCATCAGGGCCCATGACAGGGAAGGCCTCACAGATACGCAGTATTTT. Protein sequence: CAIRAHDREGLTDTQYF.

This chain links TRBV5-1 with TRBJ2-7; D is possibly TRBD2 (5 bases). Germline values: CDR1 SGHRS, CDR2 YFSETQ. Trimming took 2 bases from V and 4 from J, leaving 10 bases between them. There are 13 residues in the CDR3. The CDR3, as DNA: TGCGCCAGCAGCTTTGCTACTAGTTACGAGCAGTACTTC. Protein: CASSFATSYEQYF.

The chain employs TRBV2 and TRBJ2-5, with D perhaps matching TRBD2 (5 bases). Germline V gives CDR1 SNHLY, CDR2 FYNNEI. V was trimmed by 6 bases and J by 4 bases, leaving 12 bases between them. The CDR3 is made up of 13 amino acids. The CDR3 DNA follows: TGTGCCAGCAGAGATCGTGAGGGAGAGACCCAGTACTTC. It encodes CASRDREGETQYF.

This clone turned up a few times. V and J are TRBV27 and TRBJ2-5; D is uncertain. Trimming cost V 8 bases and J 4 bases, with 11 bases left between them. Germline V gene data show CDR1 as MNHEY and CDR2 as SMNVEV (reference sequence). The CDR3 runs to 12 residues. The CDR3 sequence is CASAFFGETQYF. CDR3 sequence (DNA): TGTGCCAGCGCATTCTTCGGAGAGACCCAGTACTTC.

The chain employs TRBV9 and TRBJ1-1; D unresolved. The length of the CDR3 is 16 residues. The germline V gene has CDR1 SGDLS and CDR2 YYNGEE. V gave up 0 bases and J gave up 5 bases, with 17 bases separating them. This chain's CDR3 is CASSVAAGGVGTEAFF. The CDR3 nucleotides are TGTGCCAGCAGCGTAGCGGCCGGCGGGGTAGGAACTGAAGCTTTCTTT.

This CDR3 reads CASSEPRGTSGSNEQFF. The DNA of the CDR3 is TGTGCCAGCAGTGAACCCCGTGGGACTAGCGGGAGTAATGAGCAGTTCTTC. This chain links TRBV6-1 with TRBJ2-1; 14 bases match TRBD2. CDR1 MNHNS and CDR2 SASEGT come from the germline V gene. V lost 2 bases, J lost 7 bases, and 7 bases stayed unmatched. The CDR3 loop spans 17 amino acids.

The V gene is TRBV5-1, the J gene TRBJ2-7, with D possibly matching TRBD2 (6 bases). The germline V gene has CDR1 SGHRS and CDR2 YFSETQ. V gave up 5 bases and J gave up 0 bases, with 12 bases separating them. CDR3 length equals 14 residues. The DNA for the CDR3 is TGCGCCAGCAGGAGGGACGGGAGCTCCTACGAGCAGTACTTC. Its translation: CASRRDGSSYEQYF.

This clone was picked up one time. The chain joins TRBV5-1 to TRBJ2-7, with D perhaps TRBD2 (5 bases). The CDR3 is 12 amino acids. V lost 2 bases to trimming and J lost 3 bases, with 6 bases between them. From germline, CDR1 is SGHRS and CDR2 YFSETQ. The CDR3 loop reads CASSFAGYEQYF. The CDR3 DNA is TGCGCCAGCAGCTTCGCGGGCTACGAGCAGTACTTC.

The chain employs TRBV6-5 and TRBJ2-7; 8 nucleotides line up with TRBD2. V was pared by 8 bases and J by 5 bases, with 5 bases of the junction left unmatched. The CDR3 runs to 12 residues. The germline CDR1 and CDR2 sequences are MNHEY and SVGAGI. The CDR3, as DNA: TGTGCCAGCTCTCCGGGGGGGCACGAGCAGTACTTC. This sequence encodes CASSPGGHEQYF.

The rearrangement uses TRBV9 and TRBJ1-3, with no clear D. With 0 bases removed from V and 6 bases from J, the gap between germline ends came to 10 bases. CDR1 and CDR2 from the germline V gene are SGDLS and YYNGEE. This CDR3 spans 14 amino acids. The CDR3 reads CASSVGPRENTIYF. CDR3 DNA: TGTGCCAGCAGCGTAGGACCGAGGGAAAACACCATATATTTT.

The chain uses TRBV9 and TRBJ1-1; D possibly corresponds to TRBD1 (6 bases). The CDR3 runs to 13 residues. Trimming took 4 bases from V and 7 from J, leaving 14 bases between them. From germline, CDR1 is SGDLS and CDR2 YYNGEE. This chain's CDR3 is CASSPHREGEAFF. In DNA, the CDR3 is TGTGCCAGCAGCCCGCACAGGGAGGGTGAAGCTTTCTTT.

The chain links TRBV11-2 to TRBJ2-7, with TRBD2 matching 12 bases. This CDR3 is built from 14 residues. Germline V gene data show CDR1 as SGHAT and CDR2 as FQNNGV. V was clipped by 8 bases and J by 5 bases; unmatched bases: 7. The CDR3 loop reads CASCSTSGSNEQYF. The CDR3 region has the DNA TGTGCCAGCTGCTCGACTAGCGGGAGCAACGAGCAGTACTTC.

As concerns this clone: Other DNA sequences in the same sample also yield this CDR3. For the CDR3, the DNA is TGCGCCAGCAGGCCGGACAGGGGCAATCAGCCCCAGCATTTT. It codes for CASRPDRGNQPQHF. The chain uses TRBV5-1 and TRBJ1-5; 8 nucleotides line up with TRBD1. This CDR3 has 14 residues. After removal of 5 bases from V and 2 bases from J, the junction contained 3 bases not matched to a gene. Germline V CDR1 and CDR2: SGHRS, YFSETQ.

V usage is TRBV5-1 and J usage is TRBJ1-1; 7 nucleotides line up with TRBD1. This CDR3 is built from 14 residues. V lost 4 bases to trimming and J lost 3 bases; unmatched junction nucleotides: 6. CDR1 is SGHRS, CDR2 YFSETQ, per germline. Here the CDR3 DNA reads TGCGCCAGCAGCGGGACAGTGACGCACACTGAAGCTTTCTTT. Protein sequence: CASSGTVTHTEAFF.

This sequence joins TRBV11-1 and TRBJ2-3; 9 bases align to TRBD2. V shed 2 bases, J shed 4 bases, and the junction held 7 bases outside the gene matches. Germline loops: CDR1 SGHAT, CDR2 FQDESV (reference sequence). The CDR3 length is 16 residues. CDR3 region: CASSLQGTSNADTQYF. Here the CDR3 DNA reads TGTGCCAGCAGCTTACAAGGGACTAGCAACGCAGATACGCAGTATTTT.

The chain uses TRBV28 and TRBJ2-6; 8 bases map to TRBD1. The CDR3 is 17 amino acids. Unmatched junction bases numbered 6, after V lost 5 bases and J lost 0 bases. CDR1 and CDR2 (germline): MDHEN, SYDVKM. CDR3 sequence reads: CASSTGTGPSGANVLTF. The CDR3 DNA sequence: TGTGCCAGCAGTACCGGGACAGGCCCCTCTGGGGCCAACGTCCTGACTTTC.

The genes are TRBV9 and TRBJ2-5; D ambiguous. Trimming took off 0 bases at V and 3 bases at J, with 6 bases between the two ends. Germline V gives CDR1 SGDLS, CDR2 YYNGEE. The CDR3 sequence is 13 residues long. CDR3: CASSVGAEETQYF. In DNA, the CDR3 is TGTGCCAGCAGCGTAGGGGCAGAAGAGACCCAGTACTTC.

CDR3 protein: CASTLGDSITDTQYF. CDR3 sequence (DNA): TGTGCCAGTACCCTAGGGGACAGTATCACAGATACGCAGTATTTT. The rearrangement joins TRBV19 to TRBJ2-3; 7 bases fit TRBD1. Germline CDR1 reads LNHDA; CDR2 reads SQIVND (reference sequence). V lost 7 bases and J lost 2; bases outside the gene matches: 9. The CDR3 totals 15 residues.

The chain is built from TRBV7-2 and TRBJ2-2; D unclear. The germline CDR1 and CDR2 sequences are SGHTA and FQGNSA. The V end was cut by 1 base, the J end by 4 bases, with 7 bases between. The CDR3 is made up of 14 amino acids. The CDR3 protein is CASSLGGSTGELFF. CDR3 nucleotides: TGTGCCAGCAGCTTAGGAGGATCCACCGGGGAGCTGTTTTTT. Drawing the rest from reference TRBV7-2 and TRBJ2-2, the complete variable domain is GAGVSQSPSNKVTEKGKDVELRCDPISGHTALYWYRQSLGQGLEFLIYFQGNSAPDKSGLPSDRFSAERTGGSVSTLTIQRTQQEDSAVYLCASSLGGSTGELFFGEGSRLTVL.

The chain couples TRBV5-3 to TRBJ2-7, with 7 bases fitting TRBD1. Being an ORF, TRBV5-3 has a function that is uncertain. The CDR3 runs to 14 residues. J lost 4 bases, V lost 5 bases, and 9 bases had no gene match. CDR3 in amino acids: CARSFRDSSYEQYF. The DNA of the CDR3 is TGTGCCAGAAGTTTCCGGGACAGTTCATACGAGCAGTACTTC.

The CDR3 protein is CASSLDPASGRTDTQYF. In DNA form, the CDR3 reads TGTGCCAGCAGCTTAGATCCGGCTAGCGGACGCACAGATACGCAGTATTTT. The rearrangement uses TRBV7-2 and TRBJ2-3, with 7 bases lining up with TRBD2. After removal of 1 base from V and 1 base from J, the junction contained 8 bases not matched to a gene. This CDR3 spans 17 amino acids. In germline, CDR1 is SGHTA, CDR2 FQGNSA.

The CDR3: CASSRTGENNQPQHF. For the CDR3, the DNA is TGTGCCAGCAGCAGGACAGGGGAAAACAATCAGCCCCAGCATTTT. The chain combines TRBV7-9 with TRBJ1-5; 9 nucleotides align to TRBD1. This CDR3 is 15 amino acids long. CDR1 and CDR2 (germline): SEHNR, FQNEAQ (reference sequence). Trimming removed 5 bases from V and 3 bases from J; junction bases left unmatched: 5.

This sequence joins TRBV29-1 and TRBJ2-5; D gene unclear. The DNA end is more similar to TRBJ2-7, so the J call may be wrong. The CDR3 is 13 residues long. Germline V gene data show CDR1 as SQVTM and CDR2 as ANQGSEA. CDR3: CSVESRFPYEQYF. The CDR3 coding sequence is TGCAGCGTTGAAAGCAGGTTCCCCTACGAGCAGTACTTC.

As for this clone: Within the sample, other DNA sequences also encode this same CDR3. This chain joins TRBV7-9 and TRBJ2-5, with a weak D call TRBD2 (6 bases). The germline V and J ends were trimmed by 3 bases and 0 bases, with 8 bases remaining between them. Germline V gene lookup returns CDR1 SEHNR and CDR2 FQNEAQ (reference sequence). The CDR3 has 14 amino acids. CDR3 in DNA: TGTGCCAGCAGCTTTTGGGGGGACCAAGAGACCCAGTACTTC. Translating it yields CASSFWGDQETQYF. The whole variable domain, filled in from reference TRBV7-9 and TRBJ2-5, reads DTGVSQNPRHKITKRGQNVTFRCDPISEHNRLYWYRQTLGQGPEFLTYFQNEAQLEKSRLLSDRFSAERPKGSFSTLEIQRTEQGDSAMYLCASSFWGDQETQYFGPGTRLLVL.